What follows describes a single TCR beta chain. As yet, its antigen is unknown. This sample was taken from a study of cytomegalovirus exposure and HLA in healthy donors. At the level of the study: HLA-typed donors were the source of approximately 88 million unique TCRs, which an early data release held. Study outcomes and limitations: Previous analysis showed most TCR beta V segments were productive about 87% or about 30% of the time. Roughly uniform depth of sequencing across donors was assumed in presence/absence analyses. The authors confirmed in vitro that a few CMV-associated chains were specific for CMV antigens.

A multiplex PCR was run with 60 Vbeta primers and 13 Jbeta primers. The data were produced by immunoSEQ multiplex PCR, yet TCRdb's version contains in-frame clones alone and is incomplete. The sample contains around 150,000 clones, approximately 76% of which appear only once. This CDR3 is 17 amino acids long. Germline V gives CDR1 LNHDA, CDR2 SQIVND (reference sequence). V lost 2 bases and J 1 base, leaving 18 bases between the germline ends. The sequence was obtained from a man in his 60s in good health and CMV-seronegative. Sequenced material: PBMCs. The chain links TRBV19 to TRBJ2-7, with D possibly matching TRBD2 (6 bases). The CDR3 coding sequence is TGTGCCAGTAGTATAATCGGAGAGGCGACTAGATCCTACGAGCAGTACTTC. It codes for CASSIIGEATRSYEQYF.